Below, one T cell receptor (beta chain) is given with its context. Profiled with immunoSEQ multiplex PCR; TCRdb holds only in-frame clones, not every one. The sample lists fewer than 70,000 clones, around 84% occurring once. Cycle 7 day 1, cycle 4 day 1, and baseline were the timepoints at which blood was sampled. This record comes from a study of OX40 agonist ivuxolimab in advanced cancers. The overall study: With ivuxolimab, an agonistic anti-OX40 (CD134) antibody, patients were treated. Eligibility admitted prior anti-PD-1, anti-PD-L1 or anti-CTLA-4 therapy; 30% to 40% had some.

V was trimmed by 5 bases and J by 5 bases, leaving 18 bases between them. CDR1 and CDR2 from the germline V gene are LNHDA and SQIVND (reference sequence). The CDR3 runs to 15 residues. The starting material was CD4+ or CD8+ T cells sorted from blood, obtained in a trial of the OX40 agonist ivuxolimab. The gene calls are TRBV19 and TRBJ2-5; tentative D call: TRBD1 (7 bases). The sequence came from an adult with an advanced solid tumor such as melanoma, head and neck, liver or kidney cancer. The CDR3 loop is CASSRGTDSRETQYF. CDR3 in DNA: TGTGCCAGTAGTCGCGGGACAGACTCGCGGGAGACCCAGTACTTC. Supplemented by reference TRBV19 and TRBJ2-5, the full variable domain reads DGGITQSPKYLFRKEGQNVTLSCEQNLNHDAMYWYRQDPGQGLRLIYYSQIVNDFQKGDIAEGYSVSREKKESFPLTVTSAQKNPTAFYLCASSRGTDSRETQYFGPGTRLLVL.